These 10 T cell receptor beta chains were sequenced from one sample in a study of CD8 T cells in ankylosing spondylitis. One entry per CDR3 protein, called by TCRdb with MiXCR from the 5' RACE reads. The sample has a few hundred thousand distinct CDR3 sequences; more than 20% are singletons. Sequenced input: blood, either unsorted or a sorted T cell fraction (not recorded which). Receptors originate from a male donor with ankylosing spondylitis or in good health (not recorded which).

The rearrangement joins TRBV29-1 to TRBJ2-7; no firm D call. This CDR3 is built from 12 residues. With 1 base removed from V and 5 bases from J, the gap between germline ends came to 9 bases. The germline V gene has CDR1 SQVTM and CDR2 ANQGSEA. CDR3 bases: TGCAGCGTTGAAGGATTGAGCCACGAGCAGTACTTC. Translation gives CSVEGLSHEQYF.

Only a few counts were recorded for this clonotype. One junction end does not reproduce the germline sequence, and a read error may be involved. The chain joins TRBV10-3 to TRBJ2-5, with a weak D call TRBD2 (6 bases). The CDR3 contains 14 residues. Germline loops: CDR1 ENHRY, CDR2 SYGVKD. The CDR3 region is CAISDPGRQGTQYF. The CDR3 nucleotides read TGTGCCATCAGTGACCCCGGGAGACAAGGGACCCAGTACTTC.

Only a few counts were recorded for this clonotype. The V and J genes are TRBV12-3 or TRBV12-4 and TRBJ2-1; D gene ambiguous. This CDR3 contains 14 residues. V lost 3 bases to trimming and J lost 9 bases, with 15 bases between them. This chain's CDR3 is CASSFNFADGEQFF. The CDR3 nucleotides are TGTGCCAGCAGTTTTAATTTCGCAGATGGTGAGCAGTTCTTC.

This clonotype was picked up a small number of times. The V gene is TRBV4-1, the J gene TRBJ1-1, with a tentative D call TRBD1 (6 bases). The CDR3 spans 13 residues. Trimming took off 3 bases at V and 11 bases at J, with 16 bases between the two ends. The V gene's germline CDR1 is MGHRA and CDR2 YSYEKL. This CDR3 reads CASSHKMGGGAFF. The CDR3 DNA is TGCGCCAGCAGCCACAAGATGGGCGGGGGCGCTTTCTTT.

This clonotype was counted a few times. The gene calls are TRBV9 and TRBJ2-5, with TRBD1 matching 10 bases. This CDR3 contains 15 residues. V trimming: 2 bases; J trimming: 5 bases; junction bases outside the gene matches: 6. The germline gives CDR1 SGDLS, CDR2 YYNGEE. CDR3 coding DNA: TGTGCCAGCAGCGTCGACAGGGGGCTTTTTGAGACCCAGTACTTC. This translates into CASSVDRGLFETQYF.

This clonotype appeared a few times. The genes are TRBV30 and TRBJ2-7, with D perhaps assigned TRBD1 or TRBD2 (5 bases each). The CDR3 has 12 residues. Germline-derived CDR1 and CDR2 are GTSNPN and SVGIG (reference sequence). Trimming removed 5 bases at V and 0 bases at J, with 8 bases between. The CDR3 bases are TGTGCCTGGGGGACCCACTCCTACGAGCAGTACTTC. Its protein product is CAWGTHSYEQYF. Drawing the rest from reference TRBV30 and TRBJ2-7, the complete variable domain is SQTIHQWPATLVQPVGSPLSLECTVEGTSNPNLYWYRQAAGRGLQLLFYSVGIGQISSEVPQNLSASRPQDRQFILSSKKLLLSDSGFYLCAWGTHSYEQYFGPGTRLTVT.

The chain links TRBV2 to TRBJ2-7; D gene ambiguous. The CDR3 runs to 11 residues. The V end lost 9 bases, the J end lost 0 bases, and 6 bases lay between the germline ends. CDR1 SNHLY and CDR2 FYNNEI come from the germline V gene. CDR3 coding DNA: TGTGCCAGTCTAAACTCCTACGAGCAGTACTTC. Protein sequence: CASLNSYEQYF.

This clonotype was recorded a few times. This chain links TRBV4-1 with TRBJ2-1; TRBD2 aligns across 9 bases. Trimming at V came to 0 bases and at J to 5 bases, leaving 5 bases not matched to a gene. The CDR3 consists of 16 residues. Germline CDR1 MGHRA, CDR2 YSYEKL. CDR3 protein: CASSQDGIAGDNEQFF. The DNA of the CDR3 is TGCGCCAGCAGCCAAGATGGGATAGCGGGGGACAATGAGCAGTTCTTC.

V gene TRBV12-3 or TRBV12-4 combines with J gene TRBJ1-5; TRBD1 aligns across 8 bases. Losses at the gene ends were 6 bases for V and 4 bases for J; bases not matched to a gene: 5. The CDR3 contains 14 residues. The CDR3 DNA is TGTGCCAGCAGCTATACAGGGGGTAATCAGCCCCAGCATTTT. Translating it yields CASSYTGGNQPQHF.

The chain's CDR3 is CASSQARGLVTYEQYF. The CDR3 DNA reads as TGCGCCAGCAGCCAAGCCAGGGGGCTTGTCACCTACGAGCAGTACTTC. The rearrangement links TRBV4-1 to TRBJ2-7; 8 nucleotides line up with TRBD1. Germline CDR1 and CDR2: MGHRA and YSYEKL. The CDR3 contains 16 residues. The junction had 7 bases not matched to a gene; V was cut back by 1 base and J by 2 bases.